The 15 T cell receptor beta chains below come from one sample, sequenced in a study of T cell responses to AZD1222 COVID-19 vaccine. Only in-frame clones appear in the TCRdb table, and some are missing; sequencing was by immunoSEQ multiplex PCR. Of approximately 150,000 clones in the sample, roughly 85% were seen once. The specimen was peripheral blood, collected 28 days after the second AZD1222 dose. The receptor source for this set is an adult who received the AZD1222 COVID-19 vaccine.

This chain uses TRBV5-4 with TRBJ2-5, with D possibly being TRBD2 (6 bases). This CDR3 comprises 15 residues. The germline V and J ends were trimmed by 5 bases and 4 bases, with 18 bases remaining between them. CDR1 and CDR2 from the germline V gene are SGHNT and YYREEE (reference sequence). Here the CDR3 reads CASRPGGGVTETQYF. The DNA for the CDR3 is TGTGCCAGCAGGCCCGGTGGAGGGGTTACAGAGACCCAGTACTTC.

The chain is built from TRBV6-1 and TRBJ1-5; D is uncertain. V was shortened by 2 bases and J by 5 bases, with 4 bases between the two germline ends. The CDR3 length is 12 residues. Germline V gene data show CDR1 as MNHNS and CDR2 as SASEGT. CDR3 in DNA: TGTGCCAGCAGTGAATCCCATCAGCCCCAGCATTTT. Protein product: CASSESHQPQHF.

The chain combines TRBV5-1 with TRBJ1-1; the D gene is possibly TRBD1 (6 bases). Germline values: CDR1 SGHRS, CDR2 YFSETQ. The CDR3 runs 16 residues. Trimming cost V 4 bases and J 7 bases, with 23 bases left between them. CDR3 coding DNA: TGCGCCAGCAGCACGAGGGCCGGGACATACCTTGTTGAAGCTTTCTTT. This encodes CASSTRAGTYLVEAFF.

The V gene is TRBV27, the J gene TRBJ1-1; 8 bases are a match to TRBD1. V shed 2 bases and J 0 bases; nucleotides not matched to a gene: 2. Germline CDR1 reads MNHEY; CDR2 reads SMNVEV (reference sequence). The CDR3 is 15 amino acids. CDR3 loop: CASSLRTGMNTEAFF. The CDR3 DNA reads TGTGCCAGCAGTTTACGGACAGGGATGAACACTGAAGCTTTCTTT.

V usage is TRBV7-2 and J usage is TRBJ2-5; D call uncertain. V lost 5 bases and J 1 base, leaving 17 bases between the germline ends. The germline gives CDR1 SGHTA, CDR2 FQGNSA. CDR3 length equals 16 residues. CDR3 sequence: CASSLRDLVTQETQYF. Here the CDR3 DNA reads TGTGCCAGCAGCCTACGAGATCTAGTGACCCAAGAGACCCAGTACTTC. Supplemented by reference TRBV7-2 and TRBJ2-5, the full variable domain reads GAGVSQSPSNKVTEKGKDVELRCDPISGHTALYWYRQSLGQGLEFLIYFQGNSAPDKSGLPSDRFSAERTGGSVSTLTIQRTQQEDSAVYLCASSLRDLVTQETQYFGPGTRLLVL.

The chain employs TRBV12-5 and TRBJ2-2; TRBD2 matches 11 bases. Germline CDR1 LGHNT, CDR2 FRNRAP. This CDR3 is 19 amino acids long. V trimming: 1 base; J trimming: 4 bases; junction bases outside the gene matches: 11. CDR3 residues: CASGLDPSLAGGFTGELFF. DNA of the CDR3: TGTGCTAGTGGTTTGGATCCCTCCCTAGCGGGGGGTTTCACCGGGGAGCTGTTTTTT.

The genes are TRBV3-1 (or the pseudogene TRBV3-2) and TRBJ1-2; 7 nucleotides agree with TRBD1. The germline V gene encodes CDR1 LGHDT and CDR2 YNNKEL (reference sequence). V lost 5 bases, J lost 8 bases, and 8 bases stayed unmatched. CDR3 length equals 13 residues. CDR3 nucleotides: TGTGCCAGCAGCGGAGGGGGCCTGCCGGGCTACACCTTC. It translates to CASSGGGLPGYTF.

This sequence joins TRBV4-2 and TRBJ1-2; D gene unclear. This CDR3 region has 14 residues. The V gene lost 3 bases and the J gene lost 4 bases, with 12 bases spanning the gap. Germline-derived CDR1 and CDR2 are LGHNA and YNFKEQ. The CDR3 DNA follows: TGTGCCAGCAGCCAGCCGCGGGGTCCCTATGGCTACACCTTC. It specifies CASSQPRGPYGYTF.

The V gene is TRBV3-1 (or the pseudogene TRBV3-2), the J gene TRBJ1-6; the match to TRBD1 covers 9 bases. The germline V gene encodes CDR1 LGHDT and CDR2 YNNKEL (reference sequence). With 0 bases clipped from V and 6 bases from J, the junction kept 6 bases outside the gene matches. The CDR3 consists of 17 residues. CDR3 loop: CASSQDGLTGGNSPLHF. The CDR3 region has the DNA TGTGCCAGCAGCCAAGATGGCCTGACAGGGGGTAATTCACCCCTCCACTTT.

This clone occurred a few times. J is TRBJ1-2 and V is TRBV10-3; D ambiguous. V was pared by 4 bases and J by 5 bases, with 11 bases between. The V gene's germline CDR1 is ENHRY and CDR2 SYGVKD. The CDR3 is made up of 13 amino acids. DNA of the CDR3: TGTGCCATCAGTGCGCGGGTGCAGTATGGCTACACCTTC. It translates to CAISARVQYGYTF.

V usage is TRBV3-1 (or the pseudogene TRBV3-2) and J usage is TRBJ1-2; a possible D gene is TRBD1 (6 bases). Trimming took 4 bases from V and 0 from J, leaving 9 bases between them. In germline, CDR1 is LGHDT, CDR2 YNNKEL (reference sequence). The CDR3 sequence is 14 residues long. CDR3 region: CASSPRQANYGYTF. The DNA for the CDR3 is TGTGCCAGCAGCCCCAGACAGGCTAACTATGGCTACACCTTC.

This sequence joins TRBV6-5 and TRBJ1-1; TRBD1 matches 9 bases. The CDR3 is 14 amino acids. Per the germline V gene, CDR1 is MNHEY and CDR2 is SVGAGI. V gave up 5 bases and J gave up 9 bases; unmatched junction bases: 10. CDR3 loop: CASSTPTNRGQAFF. The DNA for the CDR3 is TGTGCCAGCAGTACCCCCACGAACAGGGGGCAAGCTTTCTTT.

The gene calls are TRBV18 and TRBJ1-1; D not resolved. The CDR3 consists of 14 residues. Per the germline V gene, CDR1 is KGHSH and CDR2 is LQKENI. Trimming removed 5 bases at V and 3 bases at J, with 13 bases between. The CDR3 DNA follows: TGTGCCAGCTCAAATCTACACCGAGACACTGAAGCTTTCTTT. This codes for CASSNLHRDTEAFF.

This clone was observed a single time. The J gene is TRBJ1-5, the V gene TRBV27, with D maybe TRBD1 (5 bases). This CDR3 is 13 amino acids long. V was clipped by 5 bases and J by 7 bases, with 12 bases between them. Germline V gene lookup returns CDR1 MNHEY and CDR2 SMNVEV (reference sequence). CDR3 sequence: CASSAGFEQPQHF. The DNA for the CDR3 is TGTGCCAGCAGTGCAGGGTTTGAACAGCCCCAGCATTTT.

The chain couples TRBV11-3 to TRBJ2-5, with D unclear. Deletions cut 3 bases from V and 1 base from J, with 18 bases between. This CDR3 is 17 amino acids long. CDR1 and CDR2 from the germline V gene are SGHNT and YENEEA. The CDR3 nucleotides are TGTGCCAGCAGCTTGGGCCGCTTAAGCCTTGGCCAAGAGACCCAGTACTTC. Protein: CASSLGRLSLGQETQYF.